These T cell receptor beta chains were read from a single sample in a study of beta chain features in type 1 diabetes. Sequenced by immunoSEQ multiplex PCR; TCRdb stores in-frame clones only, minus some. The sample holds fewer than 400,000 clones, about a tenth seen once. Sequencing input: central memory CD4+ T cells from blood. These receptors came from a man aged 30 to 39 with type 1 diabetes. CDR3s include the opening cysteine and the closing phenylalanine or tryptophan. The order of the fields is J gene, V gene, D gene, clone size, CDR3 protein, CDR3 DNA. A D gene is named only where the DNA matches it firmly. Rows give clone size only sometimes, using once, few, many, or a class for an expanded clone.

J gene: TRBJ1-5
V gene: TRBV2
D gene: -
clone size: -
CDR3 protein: CASSVPNQPQHF
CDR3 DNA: TGTGCCAGCAGTGTCCCCAATCAGCCCCAGCATTTT

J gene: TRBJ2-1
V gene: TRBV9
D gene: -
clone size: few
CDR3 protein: CASSVDASSYNEQFF
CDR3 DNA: TGTGCCAGCAGCGTAGACGCCAGCTCCTACAATGAGCAGTTCTTC

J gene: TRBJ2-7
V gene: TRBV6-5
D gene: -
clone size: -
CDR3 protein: CASSYGQLSSYEQYF
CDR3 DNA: TGTGCCAGCAGTTACGGACAGTTAAGCTCCTACGAGCAGTACTTC

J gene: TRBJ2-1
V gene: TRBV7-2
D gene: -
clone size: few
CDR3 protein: CASSLVTRRGNEQFF
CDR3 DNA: TGTGCCAGCAGCTTAGTGACCCGACGGGGCAATGAGCAGTTCTTC

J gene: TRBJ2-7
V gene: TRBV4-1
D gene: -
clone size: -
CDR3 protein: CASSHDPQGDLREQYF
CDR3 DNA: TGCGCCAGCAGCCACGATCCGCAGGGAGATTTACGCGAGCAGTACTTC

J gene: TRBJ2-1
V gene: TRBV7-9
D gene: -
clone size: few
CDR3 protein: CASSLAGAAGNEQFF
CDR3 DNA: TGTGCCAGCAGCTTAGCGGGGGCCGCGGGGAATGAGCAGTTCTTC

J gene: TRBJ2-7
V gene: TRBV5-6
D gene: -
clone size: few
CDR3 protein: CASSLTFYEQYF
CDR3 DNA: TGTGCCAGCAGCTTGACGTTTTACGAGCAGTACTTC

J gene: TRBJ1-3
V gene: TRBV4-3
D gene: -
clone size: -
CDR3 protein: CASSQDGGGNTIYF
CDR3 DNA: TGCGCCAGCAGCCAAGATGGGGGAGGAAACACCATATATTTT

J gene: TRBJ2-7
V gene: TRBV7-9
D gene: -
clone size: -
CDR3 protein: CASSLAGHGGEQYF
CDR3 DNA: TGTGCCAGCAGCTTAGCTGGCCATGGGGGCGAGCAGTACTTC

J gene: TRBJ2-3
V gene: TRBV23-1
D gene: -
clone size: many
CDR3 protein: CASSQAPGKGDTQYF
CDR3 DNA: TGCGCCAGCAGTCAAGCGCCAGGGAAGGGCGATACGCAGTATTTT

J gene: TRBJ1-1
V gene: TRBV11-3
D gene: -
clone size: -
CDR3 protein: CASSLTTITEAFF
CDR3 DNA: TGTGCCAGCAGCTTAACGACAATCACTGAAGCTTTCTTT

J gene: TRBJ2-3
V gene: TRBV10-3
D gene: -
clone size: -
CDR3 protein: CAISEQERAWADTQYF
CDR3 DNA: TGTGCCATCAGTGAGCAGGAGAGAGCGTGGGCAGATACGCAGTATTTT

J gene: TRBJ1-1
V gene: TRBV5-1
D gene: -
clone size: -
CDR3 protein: CASSLGQGGTEAFF
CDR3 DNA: TGCGCCAGCAGCTTGGGGCAGGGAGGAACTGAAGCTTTCTTT

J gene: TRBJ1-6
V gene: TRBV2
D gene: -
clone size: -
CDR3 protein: CASSFGRRGSPLHF
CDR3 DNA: TGTGCCAGCAGTTTTGGAAGACGGGGTTCACCCCTCCACTTT

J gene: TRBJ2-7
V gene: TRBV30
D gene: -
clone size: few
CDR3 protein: CACTGSSYEQYF
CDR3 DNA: TGTGCCTGTACAGGGAGCTCCTACGAGCAGTACTTC

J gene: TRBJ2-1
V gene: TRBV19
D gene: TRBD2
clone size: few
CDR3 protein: CASSRLAGSSYNEQFF
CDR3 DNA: TGTGCCAGTAGCCGCCTAGCGGGGAGCTCCTACAATGAGCAGTTCTTC

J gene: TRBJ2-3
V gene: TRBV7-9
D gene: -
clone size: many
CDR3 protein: CASSTGQDTQYF
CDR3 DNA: TGTGCCAGCAGTACGGGGCAAGATACGCAGTATTTT

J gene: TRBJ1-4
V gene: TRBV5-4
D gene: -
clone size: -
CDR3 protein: CASSLGQGNEKLFF
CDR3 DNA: TGCGCCAGCAGCCTAGGGCAGGGAAATGAAAAACTGTTTTTT

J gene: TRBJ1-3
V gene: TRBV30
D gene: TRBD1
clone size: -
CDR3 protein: CAWSVRTGGNTIYF
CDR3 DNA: TGTGCCTGGAGTGTGCGGACAGGGGGAAACACCATATATTTT

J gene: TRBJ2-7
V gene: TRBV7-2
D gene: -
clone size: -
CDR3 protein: CASTSGRGYEQYF
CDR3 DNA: TGTGCCAGCACCTCCGGACGGGGTTACGAGCAGTACTTC

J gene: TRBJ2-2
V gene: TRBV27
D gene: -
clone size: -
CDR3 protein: CASRKARPGELFF
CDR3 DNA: TGTGCCAGCAGAAAGGCGCGACCCGGGGAGCTGTTTTTT

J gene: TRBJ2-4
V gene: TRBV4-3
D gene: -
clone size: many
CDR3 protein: CASSQDRDGKNIQYF
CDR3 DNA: TGCGCCAGCAGCCAAGATCGGGACGGCAAAAACATTCAGTACTTC

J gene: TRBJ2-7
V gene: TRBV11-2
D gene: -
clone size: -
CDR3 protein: CASTSGFSSYEQYF
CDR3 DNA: TGTGCCAGCACCTCGGGGTTTTCCTCCTACGAGCAGTACTTC

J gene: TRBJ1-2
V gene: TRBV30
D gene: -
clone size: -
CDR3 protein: CAWSGVWGQSGGYTF
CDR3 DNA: TGTGCCTGGAGTGGCGTCTGGGGGCAGTCGGGTGGCTACACCTTC

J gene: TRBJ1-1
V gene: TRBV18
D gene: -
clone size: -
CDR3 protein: CASSPPSVNTEAFF
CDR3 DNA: TGTGCCAGCTCACCTCCTTCGGTGAACACTGAAGCTTTCTTT

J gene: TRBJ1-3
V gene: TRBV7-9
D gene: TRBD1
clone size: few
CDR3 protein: CASSKGTGSGNTIYF
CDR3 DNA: TGTGCCAGCAGCAAAGGGACAGGCTCTGGAAACACCATATATTTT

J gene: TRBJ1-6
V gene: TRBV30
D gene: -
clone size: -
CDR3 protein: CAWSEGENSPLHF
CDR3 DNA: TGTGCCTGGAGTGAGGGGGAGAATTCACCCCTCCACTTT

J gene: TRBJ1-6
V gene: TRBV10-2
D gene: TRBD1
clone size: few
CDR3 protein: CASSPHRDRGHSPLHF
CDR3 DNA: TGCGCCAGCAGCCCACACCGGGACAGGGGACATTCACCCCTCCACTTT

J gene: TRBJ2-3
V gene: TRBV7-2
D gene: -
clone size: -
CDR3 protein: CASSLDTDTQYF
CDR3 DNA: TGTGCCAGCAGCTTAGATACTGATACGCAGTATTTT

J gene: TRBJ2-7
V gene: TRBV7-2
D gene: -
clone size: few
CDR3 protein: CASSLRGYEQYF
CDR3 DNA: TGTGCCAGCAGCTTAAGGGGATACGAGCAGTACTTC

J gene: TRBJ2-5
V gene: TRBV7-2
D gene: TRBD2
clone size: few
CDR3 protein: CASSPTGEGTTQYF
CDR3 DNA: TGTGCCAGCAGCCCCACCGGGGAGGGTACGACCCAGTACTTC

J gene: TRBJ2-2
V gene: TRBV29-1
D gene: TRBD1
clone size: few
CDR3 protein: CSASGQGAPGTGELFF
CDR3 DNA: TGCAGCGCTTCCGGACAGGGAGCCCCGGGCACCGGGGAGCTGTTTTTT

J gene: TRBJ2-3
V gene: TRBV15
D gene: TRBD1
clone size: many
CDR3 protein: CATSRDSLAGGSTDTQYF
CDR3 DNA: TGTGCCACCAGCAGAGATTCCCTGGCAGGGGGCAGCACAGATACGCAGTATTTT

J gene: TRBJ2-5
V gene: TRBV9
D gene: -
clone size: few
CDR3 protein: CASSVAQGRSGEVAQYF
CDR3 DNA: TGTGCCAGCAGCGTAGCCCAGGGGCGGAGTGGTGAGGTGGCCCAGTACTTC

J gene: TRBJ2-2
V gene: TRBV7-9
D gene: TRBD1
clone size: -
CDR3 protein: CASSLPVGTGNTGELFF
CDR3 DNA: TGTGCCAGCAGCTTACCCGTTGGGACAGGGAACACCGGGGAGCTGTTTTTT

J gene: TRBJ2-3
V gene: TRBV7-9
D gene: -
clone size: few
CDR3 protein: CASSFQSSADTQYF
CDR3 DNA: TGTGCCAGCAGCTTCCAGTCTAGCGCAGATACGCAGTATTTT

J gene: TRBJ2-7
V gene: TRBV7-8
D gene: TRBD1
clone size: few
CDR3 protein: CASSLVTGMNEQYF
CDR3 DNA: TGTGCCAGCAGCTTAGTGACAGGGATGAACGAGCAGTACTTC